These 6 T cell receptor beta chains came from one sample sequenced in a study of blood T cells in healthy people across ages. A second about 7 to 12 cycle PCR used barcoded and J-beta primers. TCRdb redid the calling of the 5' RACE reads with MiXCR, one entry per CDR3 protein. The data contain about 1,600,000 distinct CDR3 sequences, 42% of them seen just once; the ten biggest clones take up less than 8%. What was sequenced was blood. Receptors were obtained from a young woman in good health.

This clonotype was counted between two and nine times. This chain links TRBV20-1 with TRBJ2-7; no reliable D call. Germline CDR1 DFQATT, CDR2 SNEGSKA (reference sequence). The CDR3 has 13 amino acids. Trimming left V 6 bases short and J 4 bases short, with 16 bases between. The CDR3, as DNA: TGCAGTGCCCGACTGGGGAATGTTTACGAGCAGTACTTC. Translated, it gives CSARLGNVYEQYF.

V gene TRBV3-1 combines with J gene TRBJ2-5; 8 bases are a match to TRBD1. The germline V gene encodes CDR1 LGHDT and CDR2 YNNKEL (reference sequence). The CDR3 is made up of 16 amino acids. V was pared by 4 bases and J by 3 bases, with 10 bases of the junction left unmatched. The CDR3 nucleotides are TGTGCCAGCAGCCCTCCGACAGGGGCGACCAAAGAGACCCAGTACTTC. This encodes CASSPPTGATKETQYF.

In its sample, this clonotype was seen a few times. The J gene is TRBJ1-2, the V gene TRBV6-5; the match to TRBD1 covers 7 bases. This CDR3 spans 15 amino acids. Germline CDR1 reads MNHEY; CDR2 reads SVGAGI. Germline trimming cut 7 bases from V and 3 bases from J; bases unmatched to any gene: 11. CDR3 bases: TGTGCCAGCACCGACCCCACGCAGGGGGACTATGGCTACACCTTC. This encodes CASTDPTQGDYGYTF.

J is TRBJ1-5 and V is TRBV5-5; possible D gene TRBD1, 5 bases. Germline CDR1 SGHKS, CDR2 YYEKEE (reference sequence). The CDR3 sequence is 15 residues long. Between the trimmed V and J ends, which lost 4 bases and 4 bases, there was a span of 15 bases. The CDR3 sequence: CASSHPATANQPQHF. CDR3 nucleotide sequence: TGTGCCAGCAGCCACCCTGCGACAGCAAATCAGCCCCAGCATTTT.

V is TRBV10-3 and J is TRBJ2-5, with a tentative D call TRBD2 (6 bases). The CDR3 sequence is 13 residues long. Per germline, CDR1 ENHRY and CDR2 SYGVKD. Between the trimmed V and J ends, which lost 9 bases and 11 bases, there was a span of 22 bases. Here the CDR3 DNA reads TGTGCCATAAACCGGGACTCCGAACATGAGCAGTACTTC. Protein sequence: CAINRDSEHEQYF.

This clonotype has more than one count but fewer than ten. V and J are TRBV2 and TRBJ1-5, with TRBD1 matching 9 bases. The CDR3 runs to 15 residues. Trimming cost V 1 base and J 4 bases; bases outside gene matches: 2. CDR1 SNHLY and CDR2 FYNNEI come from the germline V gene. CDR3 protein: CASSEGGTGNQPQHF. CDR3 DNA: TGTGCCAGCAGTGAAGGGGGGACAGGGAATCAGCCCCAGCATTTT.